This T cell receptor (beta chain) came from a study of T cell responses to AZD1222 COVID-19 vaccine. TCRdb's copy holds only in-frame clones and misses some; the assay was immunoSEQ multiplex PCR. The data show 90,000 to 100,000 clones, about 85% seen once. The CDR3 contains 13 residues. V dropped 3 bases and J dropped 0 bases, with 5 bases sitting between them. The V and J genes are TRBV12-3 or TRBV12-4 and TRBJ1-1, with D hard to call. The sequence derives from an adult in good health. Sequencing used peripheral blood, obtained on day 0 of AZD1222 vaccination. The CDR3 nucleotides are TGTGCCAGCAGTTTTCTAGTGAACACTGAAGCTTTCTTT. Amino acids: CASSFLVNTEAFF.